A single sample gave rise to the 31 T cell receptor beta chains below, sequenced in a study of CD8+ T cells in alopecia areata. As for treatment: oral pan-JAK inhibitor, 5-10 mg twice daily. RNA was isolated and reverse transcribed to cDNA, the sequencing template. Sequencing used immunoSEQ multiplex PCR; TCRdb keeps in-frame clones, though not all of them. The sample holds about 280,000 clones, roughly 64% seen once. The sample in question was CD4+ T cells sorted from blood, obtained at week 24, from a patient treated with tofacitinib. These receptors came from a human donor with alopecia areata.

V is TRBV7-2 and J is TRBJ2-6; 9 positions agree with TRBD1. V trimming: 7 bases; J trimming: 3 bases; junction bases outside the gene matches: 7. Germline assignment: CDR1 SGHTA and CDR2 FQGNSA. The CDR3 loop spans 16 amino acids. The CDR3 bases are TGTGCCAGCAACACCGGGACAGGGTATGGGGCCAACGTCCTGACTTTC. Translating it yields CASNTGTGYGANVLTF.

CDR3 in DNA: TGCGCCAGCAGCTCGGGACAGGGAGGAGAGACCCAGTACTTC. Amino acid sequence: CASSSGQGGETQYF. The genes are TRBV5-1 and TRBJ2-5; the match to TRBD1 covers 9 bases. V shed 3 bases, J shed 4 bases, and the junction held 4 bases outside the gene matches. Looked up from germline, CDR1 is SGHRS and CDR2 is YFSETQ. This CDR3 region has 14 residues.

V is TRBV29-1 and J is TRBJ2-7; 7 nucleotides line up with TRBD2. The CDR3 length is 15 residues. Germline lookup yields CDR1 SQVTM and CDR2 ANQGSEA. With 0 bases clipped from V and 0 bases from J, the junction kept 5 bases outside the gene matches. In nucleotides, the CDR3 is TGCAGCGTTGAAGATCTTCGGGGGGTCTCCTACGAGCAGTACTTC. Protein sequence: CSVEDLRGVSYEQYF.

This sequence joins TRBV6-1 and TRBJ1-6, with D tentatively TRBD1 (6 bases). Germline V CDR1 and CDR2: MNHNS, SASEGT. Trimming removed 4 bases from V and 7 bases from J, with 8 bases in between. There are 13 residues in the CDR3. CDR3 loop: CASSVTGNSPLHF. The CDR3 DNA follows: TGTGCCAGCAGTGTTACAGGGAATTCACCCCTCCACTTT.

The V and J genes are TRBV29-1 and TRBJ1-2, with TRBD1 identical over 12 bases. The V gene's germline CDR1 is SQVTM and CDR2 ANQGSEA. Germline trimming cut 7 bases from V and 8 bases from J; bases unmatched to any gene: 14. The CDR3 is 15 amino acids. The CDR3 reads CSDKEPGQGAGGYTF. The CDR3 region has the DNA TGCAGCGATAAAGAACCGGGACAGGGGGCGGGCGGCTACACCTTC.

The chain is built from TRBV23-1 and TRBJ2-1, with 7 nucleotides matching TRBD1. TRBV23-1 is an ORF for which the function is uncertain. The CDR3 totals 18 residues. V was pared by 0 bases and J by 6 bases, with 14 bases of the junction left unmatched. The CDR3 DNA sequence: TGCGCCAGCAGTCAATCGGCCCTAGACAGGGTGTTAGCCAATGAGCAGTTCTTC. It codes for CASSQSALDRVLANEQFF.

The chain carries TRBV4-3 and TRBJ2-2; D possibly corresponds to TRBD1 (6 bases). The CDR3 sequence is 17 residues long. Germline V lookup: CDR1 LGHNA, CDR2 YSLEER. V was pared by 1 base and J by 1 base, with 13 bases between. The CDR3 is CASSQAGTQRNTGELFF. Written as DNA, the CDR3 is TGCGCCAGCAGCCAAGCCGGGACACAAAGGAACACCGGGGAGCTGTTTTTT.

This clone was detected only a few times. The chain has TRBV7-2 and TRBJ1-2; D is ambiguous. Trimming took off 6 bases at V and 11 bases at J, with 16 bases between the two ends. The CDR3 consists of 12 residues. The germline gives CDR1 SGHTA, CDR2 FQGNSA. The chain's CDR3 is CASRILDNSYTF. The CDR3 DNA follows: TGTGCCAGCAGGATTTTAGACAACAGTTACACCTTC.

CDR3 bases: TGTGCCAGTAGTTGGGGGTCGAACACCGGGGAGCTGTTTTTT. Its protein is CASSWGSNTGELFF. The J gene is TRBJ2-2, the V gene TRBV19; D possibly matches TRBD1 or TRBD2 (5 bases each). The length of the CDR3 is 14 residues. The V gene's germline CDR1 is LNHDA and CDR2 SQIVND (reference sequence). Trimming removed 5 bases at V and 0 bases at J, with 7 bases between.

DNA for the CDR3: TGTGCCTGGAAGGGTCCTTCCTACGAGCAGTACTTC. Translation gives CAWKGPSYEQYF. The J gene is TRBJ2-7, the V gene TRBV30; D gene unclear. Trimming stripped 4 bases from V and 1 base from J, with 8 bases between. This CDR3 spans 12 amino acids. The germline V gene has CDR1 GTSNPN and CDR2 SVGIG (reference sequence).

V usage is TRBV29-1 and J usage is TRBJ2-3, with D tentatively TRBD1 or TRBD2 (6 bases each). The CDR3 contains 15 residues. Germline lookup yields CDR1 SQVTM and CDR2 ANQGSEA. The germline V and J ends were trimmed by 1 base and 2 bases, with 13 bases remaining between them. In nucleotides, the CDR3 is TGCAGCGTTGAAGGGGGGGACACCATCACAGATACGCAGTATTTT. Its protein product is CSVEGGDTITDTQYF.

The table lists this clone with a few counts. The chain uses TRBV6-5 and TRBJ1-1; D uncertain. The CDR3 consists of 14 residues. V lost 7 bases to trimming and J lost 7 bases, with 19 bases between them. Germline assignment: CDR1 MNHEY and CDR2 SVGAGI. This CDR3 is CASTYESGGVEAFF. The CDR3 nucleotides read TGTGCCAGCACCTATGAGTCCGGTGGTGTTGAAGCTTTCTTT.

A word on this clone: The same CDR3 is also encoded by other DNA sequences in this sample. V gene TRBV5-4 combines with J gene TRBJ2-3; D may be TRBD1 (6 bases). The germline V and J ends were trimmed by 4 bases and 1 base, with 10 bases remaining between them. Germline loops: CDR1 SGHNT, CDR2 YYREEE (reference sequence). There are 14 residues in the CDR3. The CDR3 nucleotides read TGTGCCAGCAGCCCTAGACAGGGCACAGATACGCAGTATTTT. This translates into CASSPRQGTDTQYF. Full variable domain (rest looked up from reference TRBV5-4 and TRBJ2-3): ETGVTQSPTHLIKTRGQQVTLRCSSQSGHNTVSWYQQALGQGPQFIFQYYREEENGRGNFPPRFSGLQFPNYSSELNVNALELDDSALYLCASSPRQGTDTQYFGPGTRLTVL.

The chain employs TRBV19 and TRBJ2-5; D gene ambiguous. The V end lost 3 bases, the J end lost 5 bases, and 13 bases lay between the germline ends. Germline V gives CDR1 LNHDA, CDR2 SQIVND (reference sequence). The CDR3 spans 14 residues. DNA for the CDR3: TGTGCCAGTAGTATCCGAGATCTCGGGGAGACCCAGTACTTC. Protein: CASSIRDLGETQYF.

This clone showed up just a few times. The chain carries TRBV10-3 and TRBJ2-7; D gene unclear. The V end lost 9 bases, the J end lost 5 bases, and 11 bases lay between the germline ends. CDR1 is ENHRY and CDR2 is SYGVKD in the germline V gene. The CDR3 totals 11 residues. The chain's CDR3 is CAIGNGHEQYF. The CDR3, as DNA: TGTGCCATTGGGAACGGGCACGAGCAGTACTTC.

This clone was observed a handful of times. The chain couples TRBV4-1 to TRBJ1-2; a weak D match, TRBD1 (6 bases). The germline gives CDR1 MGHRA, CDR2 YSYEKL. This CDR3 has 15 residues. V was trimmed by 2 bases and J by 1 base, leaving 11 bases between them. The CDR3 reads CASSQPGQSNYGYTF. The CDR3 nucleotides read TGCGCCAGCAGCCAACCTGGACAGAGTAACTATGGCTACACCTTC.

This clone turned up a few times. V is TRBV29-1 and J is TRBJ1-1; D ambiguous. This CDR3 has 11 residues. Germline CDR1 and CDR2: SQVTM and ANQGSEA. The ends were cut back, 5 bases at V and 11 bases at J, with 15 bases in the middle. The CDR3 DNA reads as TGCAGCGTTCTCGAGGGATCTCGCGCTTTCTTT. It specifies CSVLEGSRAFF.

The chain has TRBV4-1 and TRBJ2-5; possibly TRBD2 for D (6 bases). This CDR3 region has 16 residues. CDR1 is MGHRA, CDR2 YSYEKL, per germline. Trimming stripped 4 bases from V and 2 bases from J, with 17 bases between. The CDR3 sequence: CASSLIIGRGQETQYF. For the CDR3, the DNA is TGCGCCAGCAGCCTTATAATCGGGCGGGGACAAGAGACCCAGTACTTC.

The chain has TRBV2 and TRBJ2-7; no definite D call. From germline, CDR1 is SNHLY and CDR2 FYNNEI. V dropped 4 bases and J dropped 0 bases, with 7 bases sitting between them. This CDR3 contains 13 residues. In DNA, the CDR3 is TGTGCCAGCAGTGTAGTCTTCTCCTACGAGCAGTACTTC. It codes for CASSVVFSYEQYF.

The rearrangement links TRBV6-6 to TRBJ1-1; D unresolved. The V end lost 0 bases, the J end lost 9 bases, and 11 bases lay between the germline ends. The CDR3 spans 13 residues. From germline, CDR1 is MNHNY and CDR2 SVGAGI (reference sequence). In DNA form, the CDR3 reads TGTGCCAGCAGTTACTCGAACGGCGAGAAAGCTTTCTTT. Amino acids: CASSYSNGEKAFF.

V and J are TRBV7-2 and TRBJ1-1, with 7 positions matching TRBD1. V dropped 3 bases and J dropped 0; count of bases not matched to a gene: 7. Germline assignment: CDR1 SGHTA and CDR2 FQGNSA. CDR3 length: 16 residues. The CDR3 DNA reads TGTGCCAGCAGCTTGACAGGGTCGGTAATGAACACTGAAGCTTTCTTT. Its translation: CASSLTGSVMNTEAFF.

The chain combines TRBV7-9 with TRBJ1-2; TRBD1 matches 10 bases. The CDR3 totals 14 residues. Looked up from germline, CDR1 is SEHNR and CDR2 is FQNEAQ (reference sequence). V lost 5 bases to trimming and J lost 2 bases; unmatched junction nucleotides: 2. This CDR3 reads CASSPGQGNYGYTF. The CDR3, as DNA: TGTGCCAGCAGCCCGGGACAGGGGAACTATGGCTACACCTTC. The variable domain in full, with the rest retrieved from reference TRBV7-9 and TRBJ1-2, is DTGVSQNPRHKITKRGQNVTFRCDPISEHNRLYWYRQTLGQGPEFLTYFQNEAQLEKSRLLSDRFSAERPKGSFSTLEIQRTEQGDSAMYLCASSPGQGNYGYTFGSGTRLTVV.

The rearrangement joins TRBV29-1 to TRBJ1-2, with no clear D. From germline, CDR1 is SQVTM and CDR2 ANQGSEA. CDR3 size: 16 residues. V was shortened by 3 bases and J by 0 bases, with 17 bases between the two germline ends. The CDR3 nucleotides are TGCAGCGTTGAGTCCCGACGAGAGACTCCTAACTATGGCTACACCTTC. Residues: CSVESRRETPNYGYTF. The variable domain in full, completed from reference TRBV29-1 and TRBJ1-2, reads SAVISQKPSRDICQRGTSLTIQCQVDSQVTMMFWYRQQPGQSLTLIATANQGSEATYESGFVIDKFPISRPNLTFSTLTVSNMSPEDSSIYLCSVESRRETPNYGYTFGSGTRLTVV.

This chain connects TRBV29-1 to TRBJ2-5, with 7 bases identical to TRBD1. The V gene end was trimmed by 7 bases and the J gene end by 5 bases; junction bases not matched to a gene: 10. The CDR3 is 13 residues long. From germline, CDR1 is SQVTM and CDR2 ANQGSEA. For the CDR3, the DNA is TGCAGCGGTTCACGACAGGGTGGGGAGACCCAGTACTTC. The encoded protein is CSGSRQGGETQYF. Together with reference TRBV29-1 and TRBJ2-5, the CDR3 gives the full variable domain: SAVISQKPSRDICQRGTSLTIQCQVDSQVTMMFWYRQQPGQSLTLIATANQGSEATYESGFVIDKFPISRPNLTFSTLTVSNMSPEDSSIYLCSGSRQGGETQYFGPGTRLLVL.

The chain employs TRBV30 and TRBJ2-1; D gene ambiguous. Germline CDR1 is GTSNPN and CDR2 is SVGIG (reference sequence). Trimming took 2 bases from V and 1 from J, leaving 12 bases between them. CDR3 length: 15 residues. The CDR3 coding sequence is TGTGCCTGGAGTACCTACCGTACGTCCTACAATGAGCAGTTCTTC. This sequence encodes CAWSTYRTSYNEQFF.

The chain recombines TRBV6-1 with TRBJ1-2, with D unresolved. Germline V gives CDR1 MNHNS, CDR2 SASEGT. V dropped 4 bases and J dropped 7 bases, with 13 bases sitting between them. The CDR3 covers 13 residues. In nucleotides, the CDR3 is TGTGCCAGCAGTGGGGTCAGGTTAGGTGGCTACACCTTC. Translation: CASSGVRLGGYTF.

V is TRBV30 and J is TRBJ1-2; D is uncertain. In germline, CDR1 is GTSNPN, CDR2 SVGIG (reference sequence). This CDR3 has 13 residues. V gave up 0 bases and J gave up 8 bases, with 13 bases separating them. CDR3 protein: CAWSVGEGQGYTF. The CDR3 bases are TGTGCCTGGAGTGTCGGAGAGGGTCAGGGCTACACCTTC.

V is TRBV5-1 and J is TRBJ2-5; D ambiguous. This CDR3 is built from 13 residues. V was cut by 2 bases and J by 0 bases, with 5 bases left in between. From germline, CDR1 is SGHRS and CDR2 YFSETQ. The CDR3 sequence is CASSFPDQETQYF. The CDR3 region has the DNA TGCGCCAGCAGCTTCCCAGACCAAGAGACCCAGTACTTC. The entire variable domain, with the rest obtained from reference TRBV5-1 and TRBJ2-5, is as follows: KAGVTQTPRYLIKTRGQQVTLSCSPISGHRSVSWYQQTPGQGLQFLFEYFSETQRNKGNFPGRFSGRQFSNSRSEMNVSTLELGDSALYLCASSFPDQETQYFGPGTRLLVL.

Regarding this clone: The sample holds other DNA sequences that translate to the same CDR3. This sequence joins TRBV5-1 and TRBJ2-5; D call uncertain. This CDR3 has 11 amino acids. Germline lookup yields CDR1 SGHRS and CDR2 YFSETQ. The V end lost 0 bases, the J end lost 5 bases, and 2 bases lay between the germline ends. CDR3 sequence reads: CASSLAETQYF. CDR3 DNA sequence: TGCGCCAGCAGCTTGGCTGAGACCCAGTACTTC.

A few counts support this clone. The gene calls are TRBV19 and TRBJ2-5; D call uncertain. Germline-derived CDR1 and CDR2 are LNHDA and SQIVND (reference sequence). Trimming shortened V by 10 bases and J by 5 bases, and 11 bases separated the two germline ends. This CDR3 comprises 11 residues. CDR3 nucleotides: TGTGCCACCGGACCCGGGGAGACCCAGTACTTC. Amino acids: CATGPGETQYF.

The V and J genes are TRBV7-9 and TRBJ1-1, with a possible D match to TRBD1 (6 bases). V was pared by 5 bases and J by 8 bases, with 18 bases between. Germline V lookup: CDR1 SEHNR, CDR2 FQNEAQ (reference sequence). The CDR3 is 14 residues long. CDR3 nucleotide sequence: TGTGCCAGCAGCAAAATTGGGACAATAGGGGAAGCTTTCTTT. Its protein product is CASSKIGTIGEAFF.